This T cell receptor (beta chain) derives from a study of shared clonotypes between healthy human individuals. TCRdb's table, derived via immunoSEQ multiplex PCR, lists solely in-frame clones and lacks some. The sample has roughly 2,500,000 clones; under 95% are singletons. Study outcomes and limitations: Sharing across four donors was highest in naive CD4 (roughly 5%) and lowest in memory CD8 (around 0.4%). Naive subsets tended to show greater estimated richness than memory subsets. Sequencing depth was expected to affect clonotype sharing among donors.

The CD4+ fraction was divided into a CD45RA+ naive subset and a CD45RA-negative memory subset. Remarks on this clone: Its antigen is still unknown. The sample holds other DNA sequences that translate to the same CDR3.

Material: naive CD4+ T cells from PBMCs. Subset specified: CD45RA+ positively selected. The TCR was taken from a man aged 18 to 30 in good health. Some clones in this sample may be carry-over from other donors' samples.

CDR3: CASSYSPTGGELFF. The CDR3 DNA reads TGTGCCAGCAGTTACTCCCCAACGGGAGGGGAGCTGTTTTTT. The J gene is TRBJ2-2, the V gene TRBV6-5, with a possible D match to TRBD2 (5 bases). Germline V CDR1 and CDR2: MNHEY, SVGAGI. V lost 0 bases and J 8 bases, leaving 10 bases between the germline ends. The CDR3 has 14 residues.